These 21 T cell receptor beta chains were sequenced from one sample in a study of blood T cell repertoires in COVID-19. This table comes from immunoSEQ multiplex PCR, and its TCRdb copy is limited to in-frame clones, with some not included. The sample has around 130,000 clones, about 80% seen once. Material: peripheral blood. The receptor set was obtained from a man aged 50-60 years with acute or convalescent COVID-19.

This clone was picked up a small number of times. The V and J genes are TRBV11-3 and TRBJ2-5; perhaps TRBD1 as D (6 bases). The CDR3 is 17 amino acids. The germline CDR1 and CDR2 sequences are SGHNT and YENEEA. Trimming took off 1 base at V and 2 bases at J, with 17 bases between the two ends. The CDR3 reads CASSLGDRTVPQETQYF. CDR3 DNA sequence: TGTGCCAGCAGCTTAGGGGATCGGACAGTCCCTCAAGAGACCCAGTACTTC. The entire variable domain, with the rest obtained from reference TRBV11-3 and TRBJ2-5, is as follows: EAGVVQSPRYKIIEKKQPVAFWCNPISGHNTLYWYLQNLGQGPELLIRYENEEAVDDSQLPKDRFSAERLKGVDSTLKIQPAELGDSAVYLCASSLGDRTVPQETQYFGPGTRLLVL.

The V gene is TRBV27, the J gene TRBJ1-1; a possible D gene is TRBD1 (5 bases). The CDR3 runs 14 residues. The germline gives CDR1 MNHEY, CDR2 SMNVEV (reference sequence). Between the trimmed V and J ends, which lost 1 base and 5 bases, there was a span of 11 bases. CDR3 in amino acids: CASSLFRVGTEAFF. The CDR3 coding sequence is TGTGCCAGCAGTTTATTCAGGGTGGGTACTGAAGCTTTCTTT.

This chain joins TRBV4-1 and TRBJ2-1; TRBD1 aligns across 10 bases. Per germline, CDR1 MGHRA and CDR2 YSYEKL. The V segment lost 3 bases and the J segment 2 bases; nucleotides outside the gene matches: 1. This CDR3 spans 15 amino acids. CDR3 sequence reads: CASSQGQGTYNEQFF. The CDR3 bases are TGCGCCAGCAGCCAGGGACAGGGGACCTACAATGAGCAGTTCTTC.

V and J are TRBV6-1 and TRBJ2-3; 7 bases agree with TRBD1. Germline CDR1 reads MNHNS; CDR2 reads SASEGT. V was clipped by 0 bases and J by 4 bases; unmatched bases: 4. CDR3 length: 15 residues. CDR3 sequence reads: CASSEAGGFADTQYF. The CDR3 DNA reads as TGTGCCAGCAGTGAAGCAGGGGGCTTTGCAGATACGCAGTATTTT.

V is TRBV28 and J is TRBJ2-5; 8 nucleotides line up with TRBD2. CDR3 length: 14 residues. Germline assignment: CDR1 MDHEN and CDR2 SYDVKM. With 5 bases clipped from V and 5 bases from J, the junction kept 7 bases outside the gene matches. The CDR3 sequence: CASSTGGPRETQYF. The CDR3 DNA is TGTGCCAGCAGTACGGGGGGGCCCCGGGAGACCCAGTACTTC.

This chain connects TRBV20-1 to TRBJ2-7, with D perhaps TRBD1 (5 bases). V lost 6 bases to trimming and J lost 4 bases, with 10 bases between them. This CDR3 comprises 11 residues. Germline CDR1 and CDR2: DFQATT and SNEGSKA (reference sequence). CDR3 region: CSAIDRYEQYF. Here the CDR3 DNA reads TGCAGTGCAATCGACAGATACGAGCAGTACTTC.

This clone came up once. V is TRBV30 and J is TRBJ1-2, with TRBD1 matching 9 bases. Per the germline V gene, CDR1 is GTSNPN and CDR2 is SVGIG (reference sequence). The CDR3 has 16 amino acids. V trimming: 1 base; J trimming: 4 bases; junction bases outside the gene matches: 10. CDR3 residues: CAWSGKPDRGAYGYTF. In nucleotides, the CDR3 is TGTGCCTGGAGTGGAAAACCGGACAGGGGTGCCTATGGCTACACCTTC.

This chain connects TRBV6-5 to TRBJ1-4; 9 bases match TRBD1. CDR1 MNHEY and CDR2 SVGAGI come from the germline V gene. Trimming cost V 4 bases and J 7 bases; bases outside gene matches: 1. The CDR3 is made up of 13 amino acids. CDR3 protein: CASSLDRGEKLFF. CDR3 DNA sequence: TGTGCCAGCAGTTTGGACAGGGGTGAAAAACTGTTTTTT.

This chain joins TRBV25-1 and TRBJ2-5, with unresolved D. Trimming removed 0 bases at V and 2 bases at J, with 4 bases between. CDR1 and CDR2 (germline): MGHDK, SYGVNS. The CDR3 totals 13 residues. This CDR3 is CASSEYYQETQYF. CDR3 coding DNA: TGTGCCAGCAGTGAATATTATCAAGAGACCCAGTACTTC.

CDR3 loop: CASTEGQGVSQPQHF. CDR3 nucleotides: TGTGCCAGTACCGAAGGACAGGGGGTAAGTCAGCCCCAGCATTTT. The chain recombines TRBV19 with TRBJ1-5, with 10 bases identical to TRBD1. V lost 7 bases, J lost 6 bases, and 9 bases stayed unmatched. Per germline, CDR1 LNHDA and CDR2 SQIVND (reference sequence). CDR3 length: 15 amino acids.

This clone came up once. The chain has TRBV28 and TRBJ1-2, with a possible D match to TRBD1 (6 bases). The CDR3 consists of 16 residues. V was cut by 4 bases and J by 6 bases, with 21 bases left in between. The V gene's germline CDR1 is MDHEN and CDR2 SYDVKM. The CDR3 sequence: CASSSYGQSPSHGYTF. The CDR3 DNA reads as TGTGCCAGCAGTTCATACGGACAGTCACCATCTCATGGCTACACCTTC.

This sequence joins TRBV10-3 and TRBJ2-3, with D possibly being TRBD2 (6 bases). CDR3 length: 15 amino acids. The ends were cut back, 3 bases at V and 5 bases at J, with 15 bases in the middle. Per the germline V gene, CDR1 is ENHRY and CDR2 is SYGVKD. DNA for the CDR3: TGTGCCATCAGTGACCTGGACCAGGGAGGAGATACGCAGTATTTT. Protein sequence: CAISDLDQGGDTQYF.

A note on this clone: The same CDR3 also results from other DNA sequences found in this sample. The J gene is TRBJ2-7, the V gene TRBV7-3, with 12 bases aligning to TRBD1. The CDR3 consists of 19 residues. Germline CDR1 and CDR2: SGHTA and FQGTGA. Trimming took 5 bases from V and 7 from J; bases not matched to a gene: 21. CDR3 sequence (DNA): TGTGCCAGCAGCCCACGGGGTGAACTGGGGGACAGGGGGCTTGGGGAGCAGTACTTC. Its protein is CASSPRGELGDRGLGEQYF.

The J gene is TRBJ1-2, the V gene TRBV18, with TRBD1 matching over 9 bases. Germline CDR1 reads KGHSH; CDR2 reads LQKENI. The J segment lost 3 bases and the V segment lost 5 bases, leaving 1 base of the junction unmatched. This CDR3 contains 13 residues. This CDR3 is CASSGDRDYGYTF. CDR3 coding DNA: TGTGCCAGCTCAGGGGACAGGGACTATGGCTACACCTTC.

This chain uses TRBV29-1 with TRBJ1-1, with 8 bases that match TRBD1. V shed 6 bases and J 7 bases; nucleotides not matched to a gene: 16. The CDR3 spans 15 residues. CDR1 and CDR2 from the germline V gene are SQVTM and ANQGSEA. Here the CDR3 DNA reads TGCAGCGTCCATGGAAAACGGGCGACAGGGGTTGAAGCTTTCTTT. Translation: CSVHGKRATGVEAFF. Full variable domain (outside the CDR3, taken from reference TRBV29-1 and TRBJ1-1): SAVISQKPSRDICQRGTSLTIQCQVDSQVTMMFWYRQQPGQSLTLIATANQGSEATYESGFVIDKFPISRPNLTFSTLTVSNMSPEDSSIYLCSVHGKRATGVEAFFGQGTRLTVV.

This clone was picked up one time. The chain carries TRBV3-1 (or the pseudogene TRBV3-2) and TRBJ2-3; 7 bases are shared with TRBD2. There are 14 residues in the CDR3. Germline assignment: CDR1 LGHDT and CDR2 YNNKEL (reference sequence). J gave up 9 bases and V 4 bases, and 10 bases lay outside the gene matches. CDR3 in amino acids: CASSLSLGEGTQYF. The CDR3 DNA sequence: TGTGCCAGCAGCCTGTCTCTGGGGGAGGGGACGCAGTATTTT.

This clone was observed a handful of times. This chain connects TRBV3-1 (or the pseudogene TRBV3-2) to TRBJ2-1; TRBD2 is a possible D gene (5 bases). The CDR3 is 14 amino acids. Per the germline V gene, CDR1 is LGHDT and CDR2 is YNNKEL (reference sequence). The germline V and J ends were trimmed by 0 bases and 9 bases, with 12 bases remaining between them. The CDR3: CASSQEGLGGEQFF. DNA of the CDR3: TGTGCCAGCAGCCAAGAGGGTTTAGGAGGTGAGCAGTTCTTC.

The chain joins TRBV7-2 to TRBJ2-5; 14 bases line up with TRBD2. Germline V lookup: CDR1 SGHTA, CDR2 FQGNSA. Unmatched junction bases numbered 11, after V lost 2 bases and J lost 3 bases. The CDR3 is made up of 19 amino acids. CDR3 nucleotides: TGTGCCAGCAGCTTATACATGACGGGACTAGCGGGGGCGGAAGAGACCCAGTACTTC. Amino acid sequence: CASSLYMTGLAGAEETQYF.

The chain combines TRBV12-5 with TRBJ2-1; 8 bases line up with TRBD1. The CDR3 runs 17 residues. CDR1 LGHNT and CDR2 FRNRAP come from the germline V gene. V lost 0 bases, J lost 7 bases, and 11 bases stayed unmatched. The CDR3: CASGLVLRDRSKNEQFF. As DNA, the CDR3 is TGTGCTAGTGGTTTGGTACTGAGGGACAGGAGTAAAAATGAGCAGTTCTTC.

The genes are TRBV6-5 and TRBJ1-6, with D unresolved. V was cut by 0 bases and J by 0 bases, with 6 bases left in between. The CDR3 consists of 16 residues. CDR1 and CDR2 from the germline V gene are MNHEY and SVGAGI. The CDR3 sequence: CASSYSRSSYNSPLHF. DNA of the CDR3: TGTGCCAGCAGTTACTCGAGGAGCTCCTATAATTCACCCCTCCACTTT.

This clone was observed at least ten times. This chain uses TRBV12-3 or TRBV12-4 with TRBJ1-2, with D tentatively TRBD1 (5 bases). V shed 6 bases and J shed 7 bases, with 9 bases lying between them. The CDR3 extends over 11 amino acids. CDR3: CASSQGSGYTF. The CDR3 region has the DNA TGTGCCAGCAGCCAGGGATCTGGCTACACCTTC.